This record concerns one T cell receptor (beta chain) sequence. Antigen unknown. The junction departs from germline at one end; a sequencing error may be responsible. Patients who underwent sequencing had shown CD8+CD57+ cell expansion by flow cytometry. Every patient had severe acquired aplastic anemia. No therapy had been given to the patients at the time of blood sampling. The CDR3 runs to 11 residues. Using genomic DNA as the template, TCR beta VDJ and CDR3 profiling was carried out. TCRdb re-called the reads through MiXCR, storing one row per CDR3 protein. Of about 160,000 distinct CDR3 sequences detected, roughly 43% appear once; the ten largest clones hold about 3%. The sample comes from a study of CD8+CD57+ T cells in acquired aplastic anemia. As for the study in general: Sorting CD4+ and CD8+ cells gave DNA averaging about 3.3 ug. Study-wide results and caveats: Researchers report that fewer than 35 CD8+ CDR3 sequences appeared in both patients and controls.

The chain has TRBV12-3 or TRBV12-4 and TRBJ1-2; D not resolved. This receptor was taken from a human donor with aplastic anemia. Sequenced input: sorted CD4+, CD8+, or CD8+CD57+ T cells (not recorded which) from PBMCs. The CDR3 DNA follows: TGTGCCGGCAGCCCCTCTTATGGCTACACCTTC. Translation: CAGSPSYGYTF.